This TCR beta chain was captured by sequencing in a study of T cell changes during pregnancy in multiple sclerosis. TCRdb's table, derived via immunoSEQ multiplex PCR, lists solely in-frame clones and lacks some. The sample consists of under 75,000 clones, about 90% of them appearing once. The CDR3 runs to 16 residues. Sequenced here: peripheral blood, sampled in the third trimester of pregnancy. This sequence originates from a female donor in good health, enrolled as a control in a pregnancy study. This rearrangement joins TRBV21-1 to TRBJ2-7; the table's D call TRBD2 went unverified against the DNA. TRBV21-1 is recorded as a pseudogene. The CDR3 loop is CANALAGGTRSYEQYF. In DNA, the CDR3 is TGTGCCAACGCACTAGCGGGAGGAACTCGCTCCTACGAGCAGTACTTC.